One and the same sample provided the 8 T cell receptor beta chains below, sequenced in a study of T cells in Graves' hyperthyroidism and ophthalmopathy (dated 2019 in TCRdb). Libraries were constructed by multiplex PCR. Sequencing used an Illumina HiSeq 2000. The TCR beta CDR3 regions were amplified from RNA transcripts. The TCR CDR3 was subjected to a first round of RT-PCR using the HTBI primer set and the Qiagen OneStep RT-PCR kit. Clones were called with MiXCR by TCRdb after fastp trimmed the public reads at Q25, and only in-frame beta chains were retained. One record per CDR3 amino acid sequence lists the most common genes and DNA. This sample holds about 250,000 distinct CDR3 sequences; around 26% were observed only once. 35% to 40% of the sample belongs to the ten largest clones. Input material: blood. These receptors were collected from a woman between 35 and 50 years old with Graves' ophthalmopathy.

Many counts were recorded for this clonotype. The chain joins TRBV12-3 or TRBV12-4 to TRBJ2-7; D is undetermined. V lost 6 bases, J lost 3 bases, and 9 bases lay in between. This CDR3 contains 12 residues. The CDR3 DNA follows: TGTGCCAGCAGCCAGGAAAGCTACGAGCAGTACTTC. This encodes CASSQESYEQYF.

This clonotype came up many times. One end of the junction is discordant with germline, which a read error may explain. The CDR3 here is CASRFSPLGGSTYEQYF. CDR3 bases: TGCGCCAGCCGCTTTAGCCCTTTAGGCGGGTCGACCTACGAGCAGTACTTC. The chain has TRBV5-1 and TRBJ2-7; a possible D gene is TRBD2 (5 bases). Germline values: CDR1 SGHRS, CDR2 YFSETQ. There are 17 residues in the CDR3.

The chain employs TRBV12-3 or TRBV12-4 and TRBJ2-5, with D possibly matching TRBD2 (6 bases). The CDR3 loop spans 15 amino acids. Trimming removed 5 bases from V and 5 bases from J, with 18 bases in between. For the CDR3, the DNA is TGTGCCAGCAGTCACTACAGCGGCCGGGGGGAGACCCAGTACTTC. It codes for CASSHYSGRGETQYF.

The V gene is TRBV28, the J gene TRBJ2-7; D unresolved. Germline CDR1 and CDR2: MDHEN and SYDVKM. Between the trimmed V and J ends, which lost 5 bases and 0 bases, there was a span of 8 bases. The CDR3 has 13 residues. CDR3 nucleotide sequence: TGTGCCAGCAGTAGAAGGAGCTCCTACGAGCAGTACTTC. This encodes CASSRRSSYEQYF. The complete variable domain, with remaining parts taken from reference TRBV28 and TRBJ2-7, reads DVKVTQSSRYLVKRTGEKVFLECVQDMDHENMFWYRQDPGLGLRLIYFSYDVKMKEKGDIPEGYSVSREKKERFSLILESASTNQTSMYLCASSRRSSYEQYFGPGTRLTVT.

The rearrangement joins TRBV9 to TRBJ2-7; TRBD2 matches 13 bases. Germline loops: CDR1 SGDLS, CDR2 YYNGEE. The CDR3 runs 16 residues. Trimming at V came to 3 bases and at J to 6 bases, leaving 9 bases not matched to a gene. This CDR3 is CASSAQGLAGAGEQYF. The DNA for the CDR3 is TGTGCCAGCAGCGCACAAGGACTAGCGGGAGCTGGCGAGCAGTACTTC.

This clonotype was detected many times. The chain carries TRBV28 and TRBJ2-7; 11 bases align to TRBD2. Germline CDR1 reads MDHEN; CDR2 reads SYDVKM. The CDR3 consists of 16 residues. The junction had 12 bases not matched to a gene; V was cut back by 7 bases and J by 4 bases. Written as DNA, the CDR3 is TGTGCCAGCACCCAACCCGGGACTAGCGGTTCGTACGAGCAGTACTTC. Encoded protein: CASTQPGTSGSYEQYF.

For the CDR3, the DNA is TGTGCCAGCAGCCCACATAACTCGCGGGAGCAGTACTTC. It yields the protein CASSPHNSREQYF. The chain uses TRBV6-1 and TRBJ2-7; unclear D gene. With 6 bases removed from V and 7 bases from J, the gap between germline ends came to 16 bases. This CDR3 region has 13 residues. Looked up from germline, CDR1 is MNHNS and CDR2 is SASEGT.

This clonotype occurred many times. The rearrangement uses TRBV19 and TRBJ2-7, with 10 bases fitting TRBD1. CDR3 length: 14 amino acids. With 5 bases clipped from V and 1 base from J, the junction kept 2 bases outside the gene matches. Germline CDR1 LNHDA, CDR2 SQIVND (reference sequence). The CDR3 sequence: CASSWGQGSYEQYF. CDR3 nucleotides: TGTGCCAGTAGTTGGGGACAGGGGTCCTACGAGCAGTACTTC.